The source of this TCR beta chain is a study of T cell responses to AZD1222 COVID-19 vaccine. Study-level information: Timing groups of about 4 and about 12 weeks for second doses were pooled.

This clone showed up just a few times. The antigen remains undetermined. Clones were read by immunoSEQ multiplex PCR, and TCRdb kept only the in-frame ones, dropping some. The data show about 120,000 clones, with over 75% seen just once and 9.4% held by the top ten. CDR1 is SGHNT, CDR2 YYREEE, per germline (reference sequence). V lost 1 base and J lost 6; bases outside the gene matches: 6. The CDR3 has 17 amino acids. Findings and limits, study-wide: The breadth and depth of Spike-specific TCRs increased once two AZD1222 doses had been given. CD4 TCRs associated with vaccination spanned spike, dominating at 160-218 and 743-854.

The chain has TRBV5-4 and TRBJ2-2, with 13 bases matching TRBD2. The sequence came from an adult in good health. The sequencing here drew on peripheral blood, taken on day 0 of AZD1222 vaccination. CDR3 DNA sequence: TGTGCCAGCAGCTTGTTCGGACTAGCGGGGGTTGCCGGGGAGCTGTTTTTT. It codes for CASSLFGLAGVAGELFF. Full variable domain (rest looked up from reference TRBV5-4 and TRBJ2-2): ETGVTQSPTHLIKTRGQQVTLRCSSQSGHNTVSWYQQALGQGPQFIFQYYREEENGRGNFPPRFSGLQFPNYSSELNVNALELDDSALYLCASSLFGLAGVAGELFFGEGSRLTVL.